One and the same sample provided the 27 T cell receptor beta chains below, sequenced in a study of CD8 T cells in Susac syndrome. RNA, at about 0.45 to 1 ug, was reverse transcribed with random hexamers. TCRdb re-called the immunoSEQ multiplex PCR reads with MiXCR, one entry per CDR3 protein. Among hundreds of thousands of distinct CDR3 sequences listed, roughly 93% were seen once. Material: CD4+ T cells from PBMCs. The receptor set was obtained from a human donor with Susac syndrome.

The chain uses TRBV3-1 and TRBJ1-2, with a weak D call TRBD1 (6 bases). Looked up from germline, CDR1 is LGHDT and CDR2 is YNNKEL (reference sequence). This CDR3 contains 15 residues. V lost 4 bases and J lost 0, with 12 bases in between. DNA for the CDR3: TGTGCCAGCAGCCCAGGGGCAGGGGCTAACTATGGCTACACCTTC. Protein product: CASSPGAGANYGYTF.

This chain uses TRBV5-8 with TRBJ2-1; 10 nucleotides line up with TRBD2. The V gene's germline CDR1 is SGHTS and CDR2 YDEGEE. After removal of 4 bases from V and 5 bases from J, the junction contained 6 bases not matched to a gene. The CDR3 sequence is 15 residues long. CDR3: CASSRGTSVDNEQFF. DNA of the CDR3: TGTGCCAGCAGCCGGGGGACTAGCGTAGACAATGAGCAGTTCTTC.

V gene TRBV9 combines with J gene TRBJ2-1, with 7 positions matching TRBD1. V shed 2 bases and J 5 bases; nucleotides not matched to a gene: 7. Germline loops: CDR1 SGDLS, CDR2 YYNGEE. This CDR3 contains 15 residues. CDR3 DNA: TGTGCCAGCAGCGTCACGGGACAGTTCGACAATGAGCAGTTCTTC. This gives the protein CASSVTGQFDNEQFF.

V usage is TRBV5-5 and J usage is TRBJ1-2, with TRBD1 identical over 7 bases. Trimming at V came to 4 bases and at J to 5 bases, leaving 5 bases not matched to a gene. The CDR3 spans 13 residues. Germline V gene lookup returns CDR1 SGHKS and CDR2 YYEKEE (reference sequence). CDR3 loop: CASSLTGLYGYTF. CDR3 bases: TGTGCCAGCAGCCTGACAGGGTTATATGGCTACACCTTC. Filled out from reference TRBV5-5 and TRBJ1-2, the complete variable domain reads DAGVTQSPTHLIKTRGQQVTLRCSPISGHKSVSWYQQVLGQGPQFIFQYYEKEERGRGNFPDRFSARQFPNYSSELNVNALLLGDSALYLCASSLTGLYGYTFGSGTRLTVV.

This clonotype was picked up a small number of times. The V call is TRBV18, the J call TRBJ2-6; D gene uncertain. The V and J ends lost 3 bases and 2 bases respectively, with 2 bases between them. Looked up from germline, CDR1 is KGHSH and CDR2 is LQKENI. The CDR3 length is 13 residues. The CDR3 DNA is TGTGCCAGCTCACCTCCTGGGGCCAACGTCCTGACTTTC. It encodes CASSPPGANVLTF.

The chain links TRBV11-3 to TRBJ2-5; D unresolved. The germline V gene has CDR1 SGHNT and CDR2 YENEEA. The CDR3 is 13 amino acids. V was cut by 3 bases and J by 4 bases, with 9 bases left in between. CDR3 loop: CASSLGIPETQYF. The CDR3 DNA follows: TGTGCCAGCAGCTTGGGGATTCCAGAGACCCAGTACTTC.

The chain links TRBV18 to TRBJ1-2; TRBD1 matches at 7 bases. This CDR3 spans 15 amino acids. In germline, CDR1 is KGHSH, CDR2 LQKENI. The J segment lost 4 bases and the V segment lost 6 bases, leaving 11 bases of the junction unmatched. CDR3 sequence reads: CASSQGQVGTYGYTF. In nucleotides, the CDR3 is TGTGCCAGCTCCCAAGGACAGGTGGGGACCTATGGCTACACCTTC.

The chain links TRBV9 to TRBJ1-2; no reliable D call. Germline CDR1 is SGDLS and CDR2 is YYNGEE. Trimming left V 3 bases short and J 8 bases short, with 23 bases between. This CDR3 comprises 16 residues. CDR3 loop: CASSEGGRRPKEGYTF. The CDR3 coding sequence is TGTGCCAGCAGCGAAGGCGGGAGGCGCCCAAAGGAGGGCTACACCTTC.

J is TRBJ1-2 and V is TRBV2; TRBD1 matches at 9 bases. Germline V gene sequence: CDR1 SNHLY, CDR2 FYNNEI. The CDR3 is 14 amino acids. The V segment lost 6 bases and the J segment 3 bases; nucleotides outside the gene matches: 5. CDR3 sequence (DNA): TGTGCCAGCAGAGAAACAGGGGGCTACTATGGCTACACCTTC. Amino acids: CASRETGGYYGYTF.

The genes are TRBV4-3 and TRBJ2-3; 8 bases map to TRBD2. V lost 0 bases and J lost 9; bases outside the gene matches: 8. CDR3 length equals 15 residues. Germline V gives CDR1 LGHNA, CDR2 YSLEER. The CDR3 DNA sequence: TGCGCCAGCAGCCAAGATGGCACGGGGGGGGACACGCAGTATTTT. Protein: CASSQDGTGGDTQYF.

V gene TRBV3-1 combines with J gene TRBJ2-5; D call uncertain. Trimming took 3 bases from V and 7 from J, leaving 9 bases between them. This CDR3 comprises 12 residues. The germline CDR1 and CDR2 sequences are LGHDT and YNNKEL (reference sequence). As DNA, the CDR3 is TGTGCCAGCAGCCAGGCCCACAGGACCCAGTACTTC. It is translated as CASSQAHRTQYF.

This chain joins TRBV4-1 and TRBJ2-2, with D tentatively TRBD2 (5 bases). The CDR3 extends over 19 amino acids. In germline, CDR1 is MGHRA, CDR2 YSYEKL. V was clipped by 0 bases and J by 6 bases, with 23 bases between them. The CDR3 DNA is TGCGCCAGCAGCCAAGAATCCTTCCTGGCTTCGGGGATCCCCGGGGAGCTGTTTTTT. Its protein product is CASSQESFLASGIPGELFF.

The chain combines TRBV7-9 with TRBJ2-5; 8 bases are a match to TRBD2. The germline gives CDR1 SEHNR, CDR2 FQNEAQ (reference sequence). V trimming: 2 bases; J trimming: 2 bases; junction bases outside the gene matches: 7. The CDR3 totals 16 residues. This chain's CDR3 is CASSLLGAGVQETQYF. As DNA, the CDR3 is TGTGCCAGCAGCTTACTCGGAGCGGGGGTACAAGAGACCCAGTACTTC. Full variable domain (outside the CDR3, taken from reference TRBV7-9 and TRBJ2-5): DTGVSQNPRHKITKRGQNVTFRCDPISEHNRLYWYRQTLGQGPEFLTYFQNEAQLEKSRLLSDRFSAERPKGSFSTLEIQRTEQGDSAMYLCASSLLGAGVQETQYFGPGTRLLVL.

The chain joins TRBV7-9 to TRBJ1-2; 11 bases align to TRBD1. This CDR3 is built from 15 residues. CDR1 and CDR2 (germline): SEHNR, FQNEAQ (reference sequence). V shed 5 bases and J 1 base; nucleotides not matched to a gene: 3. In DNA form, the CDR3 reads TGTGCCAGCAGCCTGGACAGGGGGCATAACTATGGCTACACCTTC. Its translation is CASSLDRGHNYGYTF.

The V call is TRBV5-1, the J call TRBJ2-2; no clear D. Trimming shortened V by 0 bases and J by 6 bases, and 12 bases separated the two germline ends. The V gene's germline CDR1 is SGHRS and CDR2 YFSETQ. CDR3 length: 15 amino acids. DNA for the CDR3: TGCGCCAGCAGCTTGGAAGGGTCGGGTGCCGGGGAGCTGTTTTTT. Its protein is CASSLEGSGAGELFF.

V is TRBV3-1 and J is TRBJ2-7; D might be TRBD2 (7 bases). CDR1 is LGHDT, CDR2 YNNKEL, per germline (reference sequence). V was clipped by 1 base and J by 0 bases, with 13 bases between them. The CDR3 extends over 16 amino acids. CDR3 nucleotides: TGTGCCAGCAGCCAAGTGGGGCGGGGGCTCTCCTACGAGCAGTACTTC. Its translation is CASSQVGRGLSYEQYF.

This clonotype has a single count. The V call is TRBV11-1, the J call TRBJ2-7, with 9 bases aligning to TRBD1. The CDR3 runs 14 residues. V shed 5 bases and J 5 bases; nucleotides not matched to a gene: 7. The germline gives CDR1 SGHAT, CDR2 FQDESV (reference sequence). CDR3 sequence: CASSRRDRDHEQYF. In DNA form, the CDR3 reads TGTGCCAGCAGCCGCCGGGACAGGGACCACGAGCAGTACTTC.

A single count supports this clonotype. V gene TRBV2 combines with J gene TRBJ2-5; D possibly corresponds to TRBD1 (5 bases). This CDR3 has 16 residues. The V end was cut by 3 bases, the J end by 1 base, with 15 bases between. The germline V gene has CDR1 SNHLY and CDR2 FYNNEI. The CDR3 loop reads CASSDSQVNFQETQYF. The CDR3 bases are TGTGCCAGCAGTGATTCACAGGTTAACTTCCAAGAGACCCAGTACTTC.

This clonotype was picked up one time. V usage is TRBV20-1 and J usage is TRBJ2-3; TRBD2 agrees at 12 bases. CDR1 and CDR2 from the germline V gene are DFQATT and SNEGSKA (reference sequence). The CDR3 consists of 15 residues. Losses at the gene ends were 0 bases for V and 12 bases for J; bases not matched to a gene: 10. The CDR3 DNA is TGCAGTGCTAGAGATCGCCTAGCGGGGGGGCCGAGTCAGTATTTT. It is translated as CSARDRLAGGPSQYF.

The chain uses TRBV3-1 and TRBJ2-7, with TRBD2 identical over 10 bases. With 3 bases clipped from V and 1 base from J, the junction kept 3 bases outside the gene matches. Germline lookup yields CDR1 LGHDT and CDR2 YNNKEL (reference sequence). The CDR3 is made up of 15 amino acids. The CDR3 coding sequence is TGTGCCAGCAGCCAGGGACTAGCGCAGTCCTACGAGCAGTACTTC. Its translation is CASSQGLAQSYEQYF.

This sequence joins TRBV2 and TRBJ1-6; possible D gene TRBD1, 6 bases. The germline gives CDR1 SNHLY, CDR2 FYNNEI. This CDR3 is 12 amino acids long. V shed 6 bases and J shed 7 bases, with 7 bases lying between them. Here the CDR3 reads CASRQGNSPLHF. CDR3 nucleotides: TGTGCCAGCAGGCAGGGGAATTCACCCCTCCACTTT.

J is TRBJ2-3 and V is TRBV2; tentatively, D is TRBD2 (6 bases). Germline CDR1 and CDR2: SNHLY and FYNNEI. V was pared by 4 bases and J by 1 base, with 12 bases between. CDR3 size: 15 residues. CDR3 loop: CASSAEGLGTDTQYF. The CDR3 nucleotides read TGTGCCAGCAGTGCGGAGGGCCTGGGCACAGATACGCAGTATTTT.

This rearrangement joins TRBV27 to TRBJ1-4; D remains unclear. Trimming removed 4 bases at V and 0 bases at J, with 9 bases between. CDR1 is MNHEY and CDR2 is SMNVEV in the germline V gene (reference sequence). This CDR3 has 15 residues. The CDR3 DNA sequence: TGTGCCAGCAGTTATGAGTTTGCAACTAATGAAAAACTGTTTTTT. This codes for CASSYEFATNEKLFF.

The chain is built from TRBV28 and TRBJ2-4; 7 positions match TRBD2. The CDR3 has 14 amino acids. Germline V gives CDR1 MDHEN, CDR2 SYDVKM. Losses at the gene ends were 6 bases for V and 5 bases for J; bases not matched to a gene: 7. CDR3 loop: CASRPPGLQNIQYF. CDR3 bases: TGTGCCAGCAGACCCCCGGGACTACAAAACATTCAGTACTTC. Together with reference TRBV28 and TRBJ2-4, the CDR3 gives the full variable domain: DVKVTQSSRYLVKRTGEKVFLECVQDMDHENMFWYRQDPGLGLRLIYFSYDVKMKEKGDIPEGYSVSREKKERFSLILESASTNQTSMYLCASRPPGLQNIQYFGAGTRLSVL.

V and J are TRBV30 and TRBJ2-7; no clear D. Trimming removed 2 bases at V and 4 bases at J, with 15 bases between. Germline assignment: CDR1 GTSNPN and CDR2 SVGIG (reference sequence). CDR3 length: 14 residues. The CDR3 protein is CAWSFPRPPYEQYF. The CDR3 nucleotides read TGTGCCTGGAGTTTCCCAAGGCCTCCTTACGAGCAGTACTTC.

The rearrangement joins TRBV19 to TRBJ1-1; D remains unclear. This CDR3 region has 15 residues. Germline V lookup: CDR1 LNHDA, CDR2 SQIVND (reference sequence). Trimming cost V 5 bases and J 3 bases, with 16 bases left between them. The chain's CDR3 is CASSAGTREDTEAFF. CDR3 bases: TGTGCCAGTAGTGCTGGAACCCGAGAGGACACTGAAGCTTTCTTT.

The rearrangement links TRBV27 to TRBJ2-7, with D perhaps TRBD2 (6 bases). Trimming left V 5 bases short and J 3 bases short, with 17 bases between. The CDR3 sequence is 15 residues long. Germline V lookup: CDR1 MNHEY, CDR2 SMNVEV (reference sequence). Here the CDR3 reads CASSALGGALYEQYF. CDR3 nucleotides: TGTGCCAGCAGTGCCCTGGGCGGGGCCCTCTACGAGCAGTACTTC.